These 9 T cell receptor beta chains share one sample of origin, sequenced in a study of blood T cell repertoires in COVID-19. Produced via immunoSEQ multiplex PCR; TCRdb's table is partial and in-frame only. The table has around 250,000 clones, approximately 92% seen once; the top ten hold approximately 5%. Sequences were obtained from peripheral blood. These receptors came from a woman in her thirties or forties who had recovered from COVID-19.

The V gene is TRBV19, the J gene TRBJ1-2; TRBD1 aligns across 8 bases. There are 17 residues in the CDR3. Trimming cost V 6 bases and J 8 bases; bases outside gene matches: 20. CDR1 and CDR2 (germline): LNHDA, SQIVND (reference sequence). The CDR3 loop reads CASSPRSGGARFRGYTF. The DNA of the CDR3 is TGTGCCAGTAGCCCTAGGTCAGGGGGCGCACGGTTCCGGGGCTACACCTTC.

The chain uses TRBV2 and TRBJ1-3; D gene ambiguous. With 7 bases removed from V and 1 base from J, the gap between germline ends came to 11 bases. Germline assignment: CDR1 SNHLY and CDR2 FYNNEI. The CDR3 is 14 amino acids. CDR3 sequence reads: CASTQSQSGNTIYF. For the CDR3, the DNA is TGTGCCAGCACCCAAAGCCAATCTGGAAACACCATATATTTT.

The chain uses TRBV7-9 and TRBJ2-6; 7 bases match TRBD1. CDR1 and CDR2 from the germline V gene are SEHNR and FQNEAQ (reference sequence). The V segment lost 11 bases and the J segment 3 bases; nucleotides outside the gene matches: 10. This CDR3 spans 15 amino acids. The CDR3 bases are TGTGCCGGGCGACAGGGTGGATTTGGGGCCAACGTCCTGACTTTC. Translating gives CAGRQGGFGANVLTF.

The V gene is TRBV1, the J gene TRBJ1-2; the listed D gene, TRBD1, was not tested against the DNA. TRBV1 is deemed a pseudogene. The CDR3 runs 15 residues. The CDR3 loop is CTSSQAGTDDYGYTF. The CDR3 DNA sequence: TGCACCAGCAGCCAAGCCGGGACAGACGACTATGGCTACACCTTC.

In this sample, this clone turned up many times. This chain uses TRBV2 with TRBJ1-4; 12 bases are shared with TRBD1. V was pared by 6 bases and J by 8 bases, with 4 bases of the junction left unmatched. Looked up from germline, CDR1 is SNHLY and CDR2 is FYNNEI. The length of the CDR3 is 14 residues. CDR3 nucleotide sequence: TGTGCCAGCAGGGCCGGGACAGGGGGCGAAAAACTGTTTTTT. This codes for CASRAGTGGEKLFF.

The J gene is TRBJ2-3, the V gene TRBV10-3, with 10 positions matching TRBD2. J was trimmed by 3 bases and V by 3 bases; bases with no gene match: 6. Germline lookup yields CDR1 ENHRY and CDR2 SYGVKD. The CDR3 has 16 amino acids. CDR3 residues: CAISDGTSVRTDTQYF. Written as DNA, the CDR3 is TGTGCCATCAGTGATGGGACTAGCGTGAGGACAGATACGCAGTATTTT.

This sequence joins TRBV4-3 and TRBJ2-1; TRBD2 matches 8 bases. V shed 0 bases, J shed 6 bases, and the junction held 7 bases outside the gene matches. CDR1 LGHNA and CDR2 YSLEER come from the germline V gene. This CDR3 comprises 16 residues. CDR3 nucleotides: TGCGCCAGCAGCCAAGAGAGCGGGAGTATGGGCAATGAGCAGTTCTTC. The encoded protein is CASSQESGSMGNEQFF.

CDR3 amino acids: CAIRTGGVGYTF. CDR3 coding DNA: TGTGCCATCAGAACAGGGGGCGTTGGCTACACCTTC. The chain carries TRBV10-3 and TRBJ1-2; 9 bases are shared with TRBD1. Germline V gene sequence: CDR1 ENHRY, CDR2 SYGVKD. The CDR3 contains 12 residues. V was pared by 6 bases and J by 7 bases, with 3 bases of the junction left unmatched.

The chain recombines TRBV6-5 with TRBJ1-1; 11 bases are a match to TRBD1. Germline CDR1 and CDR2: MNHEY and SVGAGI. The CDR3 spans 16 residues. V lost 4 bases, J lost 7 bases, and 11 bases stayed unmatched. This CDR3 is CASSFLTDRGPNEAFF. CDR3 nucleotide sequence: TGTGCCAGCAGTTTCCTAACGGACAGGGGGCCTAATGAAGCTTTCTTT.